Here is one T cell receptor beta chain with its context. The antigen remains unidentified. The sampling schedule covered blood at baseline, cycle 4 day 1, and cycle 7 day 1. Germline V lookup: CDR1 LNHDA, CDR2 SQIVND (reference sequence). With 7 bases removed from V and 2 bases from J, the gap between germline ends came to 14 bases. The CDR3 is 14 amino acids. Assay: immunoSEQ multiplex PCR; the TCRdb copy retains only in-frame clones and omits some. The repertoire holds about 50,000 clones, with approximately 91% as singletons. This entry is derived from a study of OX40 agonist ivuxolimab in advanced cancers. About the research overall: With ivuxolimab, an agonistic anti-OX40 (CD134) antibody, patients were treated. The group had a mean age of about 65 years, ranged from roughly 23 to 79, and was around 86% male. General observations from the study: The investigators did not determine what antigen specificity the expanded peripheral T cells had.

The clonotype was recovered from an adult with an advanced solid tumor such as melanoma, head and neck, liver or kidney cancer. The sample in question was CD4+ or CD8+ T cells sorted from blood, obtained in a trial of the OX40 agonist ivuxolimab. The chain employs TRBV19 and TRBJ1-1; D remains unclear. CDR3 amino acids: CASTKGLFNTEAFF. The CDR3 nucleotides are TGTGCCAGTACCAAGGGCCTCTTTAACACTGAAGCTTTCTTT.